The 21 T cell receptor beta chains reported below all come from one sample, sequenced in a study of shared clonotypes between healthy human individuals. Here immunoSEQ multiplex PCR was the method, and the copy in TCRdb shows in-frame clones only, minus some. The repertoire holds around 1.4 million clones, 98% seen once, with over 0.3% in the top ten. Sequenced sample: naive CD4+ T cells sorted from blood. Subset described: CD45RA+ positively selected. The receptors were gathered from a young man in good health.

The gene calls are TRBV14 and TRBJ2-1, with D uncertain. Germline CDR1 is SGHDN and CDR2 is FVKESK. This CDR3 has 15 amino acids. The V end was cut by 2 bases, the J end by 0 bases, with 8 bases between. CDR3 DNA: TGTGCCAGCAGCCAACACGCCGTCTCCTACAATGAGCAGTTCTTC. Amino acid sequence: CASSQHAVSYNEQFF.

CDR3 sequence: CASSSASGSPGELFF. CDR3 DNA: TGTGCCAGCAGCTCAGCTAGCGGGAGCCCCGGGGAGCTGTTTTTT. The chain links TRBV11-2 to TRBJ2-2; 10 nucleotides agree with TRBD2. The CDR3 has 15 amino acids. The J segment lost 6 bases and the V segment lost 4 bases, leaving 5 bases of the junction unmatched. Germline CDR1 and CDR2: SGHAT and FQNNGV.

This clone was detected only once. The CDR3 protein is CASSLGRVNTEAFF. The CDR3 DNA reads TGTGCCAGCTCCCTTGGCAGGGTGAACACTGAAGCTTTCTTT. The V and J genes are TRBV18 and TRBJ1-1; TRBD1 is a possible D gene (5 bases). This CDR3 region has 14 residues. Germline CDR1 reads KGHSH; CDR2 reads LQKENI. Deletions cut 6 bases from V and 0 bases from J, with 11 bases between.

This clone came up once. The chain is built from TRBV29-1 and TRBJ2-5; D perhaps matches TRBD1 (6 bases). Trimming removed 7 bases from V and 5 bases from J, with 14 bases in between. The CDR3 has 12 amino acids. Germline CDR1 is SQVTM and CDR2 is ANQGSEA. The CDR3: CSAEGRGETQYF. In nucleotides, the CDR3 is TGCAGCGCCGAGGGCAGGGGCGAGACCCAGTACTTC.

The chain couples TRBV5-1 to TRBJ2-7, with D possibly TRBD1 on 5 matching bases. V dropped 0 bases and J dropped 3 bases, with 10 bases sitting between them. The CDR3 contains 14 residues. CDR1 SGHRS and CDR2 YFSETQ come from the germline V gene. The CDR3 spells CASSLVPGNYEQYF. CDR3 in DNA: TGCGCCAGCAGCTTGGTCCCAGGGAACTACGAGCAGTACTTC. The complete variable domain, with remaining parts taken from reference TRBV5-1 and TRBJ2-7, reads KAGVTQTPRYLIKTRGQQVTLSCSPISGHRSVSWYQQTPGQGLQFLFEYFSETQRNKGNFPGRFSGRQFSNSRSEMNVSTLELGDSALYLCASSLVPGNYEQYFGPGTRLTVT.

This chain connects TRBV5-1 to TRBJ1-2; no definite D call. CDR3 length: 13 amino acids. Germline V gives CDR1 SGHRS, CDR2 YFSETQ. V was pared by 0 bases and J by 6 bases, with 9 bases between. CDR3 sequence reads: CASSLEGGNGYTF. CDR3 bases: TGCGCCAGCAGCTTGGAGGGCGGAAATGGCTACACCTTC.

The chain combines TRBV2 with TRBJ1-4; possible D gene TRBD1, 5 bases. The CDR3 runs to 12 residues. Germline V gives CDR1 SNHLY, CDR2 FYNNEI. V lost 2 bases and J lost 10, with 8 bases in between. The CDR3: CASSERDLKLFF. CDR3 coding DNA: TGTGCCAGCAGTGAACGGGACTTAAAACTGTTTTTT. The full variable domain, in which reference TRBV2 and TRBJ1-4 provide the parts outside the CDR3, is EPEVTQTPSHQVTQMGQEVILRCVPISNHLYFYWYRQILGQKVEFLVSFYNNEISEKSEIFDDQFSVERPDGSNFTLKIRSTKLEDSAMYFCASSERDLKLFFGSGTQLSVL.

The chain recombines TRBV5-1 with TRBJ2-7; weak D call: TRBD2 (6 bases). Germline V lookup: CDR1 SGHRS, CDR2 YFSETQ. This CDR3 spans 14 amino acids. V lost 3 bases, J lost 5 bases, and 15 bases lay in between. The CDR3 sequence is CASSWRDPGDEQYF. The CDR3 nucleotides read TGCGCCAGCAGCTGGCGGGACCCCGGGGACGAGCAGTACTTC.

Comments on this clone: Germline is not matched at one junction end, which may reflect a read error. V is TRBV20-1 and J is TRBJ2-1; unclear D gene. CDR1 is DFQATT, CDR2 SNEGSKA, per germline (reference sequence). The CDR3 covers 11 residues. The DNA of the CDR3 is TGCAGTGCAAAGACCTACAATGAGCGGTTCTTC. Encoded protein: CSAKTYNERFF.

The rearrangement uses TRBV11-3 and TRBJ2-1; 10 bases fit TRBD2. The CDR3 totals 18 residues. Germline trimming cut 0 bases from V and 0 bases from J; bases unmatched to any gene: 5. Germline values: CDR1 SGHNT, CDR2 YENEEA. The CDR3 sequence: CASSLESQREGSYNEQFF. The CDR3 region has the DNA TGTGCCAGCAGCTTAGAGAGTCAGCGGGAGGGCTCCTACAATGAGCAGTTCTTC. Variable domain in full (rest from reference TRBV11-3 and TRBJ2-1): EAGVVQSPRYKIIEKKQPVAFWCNPISGHNTLYWYLQNLGQGPELLIRYENEEAVDDSQLPKDRFSAERLKGVDSTLKIQPAELGDSAVYLCASSLESQREGSYNEQFFGPGTRLTVL.

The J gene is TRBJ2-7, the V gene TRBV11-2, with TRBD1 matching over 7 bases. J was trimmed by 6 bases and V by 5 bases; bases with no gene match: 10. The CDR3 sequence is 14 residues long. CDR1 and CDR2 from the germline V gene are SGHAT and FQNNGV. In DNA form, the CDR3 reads TGTGCCAGCAGCGCAGACAGGGTTTCGGGCGAGCAGTACTTC. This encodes CASSADRVSGEQYF.

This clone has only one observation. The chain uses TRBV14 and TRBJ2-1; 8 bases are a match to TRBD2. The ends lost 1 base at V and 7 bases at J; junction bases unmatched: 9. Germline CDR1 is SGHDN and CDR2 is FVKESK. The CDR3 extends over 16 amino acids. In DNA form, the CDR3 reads TGTGCCAGCAGCCAAGGGTCCGGGAGGGCCAGGAATGAGCAGTTCTTC. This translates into CASSQGSGRARNEQFF.

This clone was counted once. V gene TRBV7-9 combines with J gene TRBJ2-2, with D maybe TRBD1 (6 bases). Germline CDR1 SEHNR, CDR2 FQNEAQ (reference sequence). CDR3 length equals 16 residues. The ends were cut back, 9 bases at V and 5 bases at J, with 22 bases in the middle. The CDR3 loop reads CARARTQGRNTGELFF. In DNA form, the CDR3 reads TGTGCCAGGGCCCGGACCCAGGGGCGAAATACCGGGGAGCTGTTTTTT.

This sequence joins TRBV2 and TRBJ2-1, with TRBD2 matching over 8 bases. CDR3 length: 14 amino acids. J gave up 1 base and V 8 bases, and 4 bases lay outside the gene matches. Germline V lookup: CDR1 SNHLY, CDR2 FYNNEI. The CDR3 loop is CASGPGGSYNEQFF. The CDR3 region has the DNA TGTGCCAGCGGCCCGGGGGGGTCCTACAATGAGCAGTTCTTC.

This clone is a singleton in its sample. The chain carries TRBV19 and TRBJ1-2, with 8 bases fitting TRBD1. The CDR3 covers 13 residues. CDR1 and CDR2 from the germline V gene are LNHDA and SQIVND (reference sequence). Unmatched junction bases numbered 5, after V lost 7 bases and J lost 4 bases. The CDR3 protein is CASISTGAYGYTF. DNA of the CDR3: TGTGCCAGTATCTCGACAGGGGCCTATGGCTACACCTTC.

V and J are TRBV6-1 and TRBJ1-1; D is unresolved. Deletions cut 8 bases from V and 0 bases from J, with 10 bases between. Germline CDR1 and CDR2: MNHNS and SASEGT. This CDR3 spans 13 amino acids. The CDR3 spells CASREDLNTEAFF. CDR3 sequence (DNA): TGTGCCAGCCGCGAGGACCTGAACACTGAAGCTTTCTTT.

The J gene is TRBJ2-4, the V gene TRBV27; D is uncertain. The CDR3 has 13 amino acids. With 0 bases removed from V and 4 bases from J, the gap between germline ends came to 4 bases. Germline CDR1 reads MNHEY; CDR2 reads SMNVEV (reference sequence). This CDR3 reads CASSLSRKNIQYF. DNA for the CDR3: TGTGCCAGCAGTTTATCGCGTAAAAACATTCAGTACTTC.

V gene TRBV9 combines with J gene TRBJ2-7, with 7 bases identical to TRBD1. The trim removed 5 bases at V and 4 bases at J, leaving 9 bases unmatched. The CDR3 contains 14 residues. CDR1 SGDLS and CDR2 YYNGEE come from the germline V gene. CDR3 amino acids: CASSTGTASYEQYF. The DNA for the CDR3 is TGTGCCAGCAGTACCGGGACAGCGAGTTACGAGCAGTACTTC. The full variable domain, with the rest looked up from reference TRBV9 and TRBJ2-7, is DSGVTQTPKHLITATGQRVTLRCSPRSGDLSVYWYQQSLDQGLQFLIQYYNGEERAKGNILERFSAQQFPDLHSELNLSSLELGDSALYFCASSTGTASYEQYFGPGTRLTVT.

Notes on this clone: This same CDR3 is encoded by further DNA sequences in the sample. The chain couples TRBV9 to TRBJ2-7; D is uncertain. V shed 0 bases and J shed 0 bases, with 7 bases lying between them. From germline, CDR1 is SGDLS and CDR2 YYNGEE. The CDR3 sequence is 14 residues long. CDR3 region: CASSVGPGSYEQYF. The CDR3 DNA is TGTGCCAGCAGCGTAGGCCCAGGCTCCTACGAGCAGTACTTC. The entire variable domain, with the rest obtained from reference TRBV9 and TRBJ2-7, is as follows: DSGVTQTPKHLITATGQRVTLRCSPRSGDLSVYWYQQSLDQGLQFLIQYYNGEERAKGNILERFSAQQFPDLHSELNLSSLELGDSALYFCASSVGPGSYEQYFGPGTRLTVT.

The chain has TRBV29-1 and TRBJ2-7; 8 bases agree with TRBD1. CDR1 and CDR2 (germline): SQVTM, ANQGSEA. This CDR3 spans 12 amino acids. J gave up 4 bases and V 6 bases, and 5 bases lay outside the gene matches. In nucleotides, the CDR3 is TGCAGCGTCGGACAGGGCCAGTACGAGCAGTACTTC. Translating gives CSVGQGQYEQYF.

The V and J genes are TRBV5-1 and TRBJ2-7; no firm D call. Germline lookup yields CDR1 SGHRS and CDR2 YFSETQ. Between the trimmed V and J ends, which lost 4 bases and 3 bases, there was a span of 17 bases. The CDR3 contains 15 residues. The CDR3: CASSVGSGQLYEQYF. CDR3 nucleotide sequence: TGCGCCAGCAGCGTGGGGTCGGGCCAACTCTACGAGCAGTACTTC.